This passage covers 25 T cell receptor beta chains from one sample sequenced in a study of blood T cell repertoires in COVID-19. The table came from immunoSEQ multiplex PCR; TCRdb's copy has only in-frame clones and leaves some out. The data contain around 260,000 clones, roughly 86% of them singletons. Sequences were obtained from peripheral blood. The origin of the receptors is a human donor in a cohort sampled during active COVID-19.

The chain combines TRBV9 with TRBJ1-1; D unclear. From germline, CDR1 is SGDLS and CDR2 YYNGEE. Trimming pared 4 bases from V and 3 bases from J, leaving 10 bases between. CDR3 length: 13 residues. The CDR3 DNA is TGTGCCAGCAGCCTGTCCTTATACACTGAAGCTTTCTTT. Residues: CASSLSLYTEAFF.

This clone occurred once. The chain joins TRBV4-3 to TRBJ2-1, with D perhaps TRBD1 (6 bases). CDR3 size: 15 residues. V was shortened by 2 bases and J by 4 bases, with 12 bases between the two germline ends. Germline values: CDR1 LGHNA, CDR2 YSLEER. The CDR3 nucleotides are TGCGCCAGCAGCCAAAGGCAGGGGTTATACAATGAGCAGTTCTTC. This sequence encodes CASSQRQGLYNEQFF.

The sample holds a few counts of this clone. In nucleotides, the CDR3 is TGTGCCAGCAGCCCTCGTTACGAGCAGTACTTC. Translating it yields CASSPRYEQYF. The genes are TRBV7-2 and TRBJ2-7, with D unclear. Germline V gene sequence: CDR1 SGHTA, CDR2 FQGNSA. Trimming took off 5 bases at V and 4 bases at J, with 6 bases between the two ends. The CDR3 covers 11 residues.

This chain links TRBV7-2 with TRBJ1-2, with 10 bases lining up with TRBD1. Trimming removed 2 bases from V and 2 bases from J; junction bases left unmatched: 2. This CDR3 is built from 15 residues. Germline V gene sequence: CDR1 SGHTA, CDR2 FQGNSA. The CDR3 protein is CASSLRQGANYGYTF. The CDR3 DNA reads TGTGCCAGCAGCTTACGACAGGGGGCGAACTATGGCTACACCTTC.

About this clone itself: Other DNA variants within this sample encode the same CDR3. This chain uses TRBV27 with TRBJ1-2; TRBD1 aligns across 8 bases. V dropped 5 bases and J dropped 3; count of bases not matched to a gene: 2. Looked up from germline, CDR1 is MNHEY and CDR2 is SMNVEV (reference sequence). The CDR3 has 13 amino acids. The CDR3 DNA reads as TGTGCCAGCAGTCTGGACAGGGACTATGGCTACACCTTC. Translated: CASSLDRDYGYTF.

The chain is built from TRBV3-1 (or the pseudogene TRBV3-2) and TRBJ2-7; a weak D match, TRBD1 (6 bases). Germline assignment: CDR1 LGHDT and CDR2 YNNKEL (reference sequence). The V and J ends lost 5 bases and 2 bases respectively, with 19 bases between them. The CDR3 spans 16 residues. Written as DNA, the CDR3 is TGTGCCAGCAGCTCCAGGTGGGGACACCTGACCTACGAGCAGTACTTC. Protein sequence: CASSSRWGHLTYEQYF.

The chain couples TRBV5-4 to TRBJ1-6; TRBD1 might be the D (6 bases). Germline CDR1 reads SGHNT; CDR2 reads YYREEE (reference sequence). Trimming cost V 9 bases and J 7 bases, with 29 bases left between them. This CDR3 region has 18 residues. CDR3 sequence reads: CAISLVNLQGSSNSPLHF. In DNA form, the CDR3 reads TGTGCCATTTCCCTCGTTAACCTACAGGGATCGTCCAATTCACCCCTCCACTTT.

The CDR3 reads CATARDYGYTF. The CDR3 DNA is TGTGCCACCGCGCGAGACTATGGCTACACCTTC. The J gene is TRBJ1-2, the V gene TRBV28; D remains ambiguous. Per germline, CDR1 MDHEN and CDR2 SYDVKM. Trimming removed 10 bases from V and 3 bases from J, with 9 bases in between. The CDR3 contains 11 residues.

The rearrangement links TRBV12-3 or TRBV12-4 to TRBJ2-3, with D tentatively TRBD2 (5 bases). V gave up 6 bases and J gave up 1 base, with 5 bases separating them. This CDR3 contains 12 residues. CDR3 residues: CASRRGTDTQYF. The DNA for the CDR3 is TGTGCCAGCAGGCGGGGCACAGATACGCAGTATTTT.

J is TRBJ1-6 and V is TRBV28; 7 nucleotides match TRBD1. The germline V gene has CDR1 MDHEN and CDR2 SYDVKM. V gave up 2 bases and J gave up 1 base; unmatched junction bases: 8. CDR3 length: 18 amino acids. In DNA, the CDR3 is TGTGCCAGCAGTTTAACAGGGGTTATTTGGTCCTATAATTCACCCCTCCACTTT. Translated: CASSLTGVIWSYNSPLHF.

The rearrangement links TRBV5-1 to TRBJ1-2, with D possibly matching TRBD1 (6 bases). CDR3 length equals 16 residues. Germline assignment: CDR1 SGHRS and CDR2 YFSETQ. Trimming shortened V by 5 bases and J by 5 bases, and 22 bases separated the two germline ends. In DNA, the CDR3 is TGCGCCAGCAGTCACGGCAGGGGACCCCGTATATATGGCTACACCTTC. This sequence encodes CASSHGRGPRIYGYTF.

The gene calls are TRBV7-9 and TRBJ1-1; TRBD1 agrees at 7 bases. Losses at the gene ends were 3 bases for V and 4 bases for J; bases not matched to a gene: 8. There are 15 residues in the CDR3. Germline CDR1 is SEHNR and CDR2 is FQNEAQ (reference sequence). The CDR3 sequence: CASSLVVGGGTEAFF. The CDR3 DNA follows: TGTGCCAGCAGCTTGGTAGTAGGGGGCGGCACTGAAGCTTTCTTT.

The CDR3 is CASSATSESSTDTQYF. CDR3 nucleotides: TGTGCCAGCTCGGCTACTAGCGAATCTAGCACAGATACGCAGTATTTT. This chain joins TRBV18 and TRBJ2-3, with TRBD2 matching over 7 bases. Trimming removed 6 bases from V and 0 bases from J; junction bases left unmatched: 9. CDR1 and CDR2 (germline): KGHSH, LQKENI. The CDR3 length is 16 residues.

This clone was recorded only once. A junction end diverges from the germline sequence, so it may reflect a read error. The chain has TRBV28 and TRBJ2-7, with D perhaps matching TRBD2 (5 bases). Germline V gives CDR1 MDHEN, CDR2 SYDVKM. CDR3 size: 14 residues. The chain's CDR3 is CASSLSVGLAEQYF. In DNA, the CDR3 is TGTGCCAGCAGCTTATCAGTCGGCCTAGCCGAGCAGTACTTC.

The CDR3 protein is CASSPGYGYTF. CDR3 nucleotides: TGTGCCAGCAGCCCAGGGTATGGCTACACCTTC. The V gene is TRBV9, the J gene TRBJ1-2; the D gene is possibly TRBD1 (5 bases). This CDR3 contains 11 residues. CDR1 is SGDLS and CDR2 is YYNGEE in the germline V gene. V dropped 4 bases and J dropped 5 bases, with 6 bases sitting between them.

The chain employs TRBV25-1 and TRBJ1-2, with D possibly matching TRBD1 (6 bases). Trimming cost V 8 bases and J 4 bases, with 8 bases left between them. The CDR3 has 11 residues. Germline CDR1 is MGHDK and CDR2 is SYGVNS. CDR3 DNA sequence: TGTGCCAGCGGGGGGGCCTATGGCTACACCTTC. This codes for CASGGAYGYTF.

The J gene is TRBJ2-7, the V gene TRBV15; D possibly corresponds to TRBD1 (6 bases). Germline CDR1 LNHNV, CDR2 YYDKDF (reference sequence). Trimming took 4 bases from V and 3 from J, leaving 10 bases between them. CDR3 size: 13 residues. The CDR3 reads CATSKDRIYEQYF. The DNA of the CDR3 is TGTGCCACCAGCAAAGACAGGATCTACGAGCAGTACTTC.

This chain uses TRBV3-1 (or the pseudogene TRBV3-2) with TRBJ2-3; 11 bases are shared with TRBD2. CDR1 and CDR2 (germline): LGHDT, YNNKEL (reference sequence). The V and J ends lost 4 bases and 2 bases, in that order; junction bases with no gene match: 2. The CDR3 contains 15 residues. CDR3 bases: TGTGCCAGCAGCCCGACTAGCGGGGACACAGATACGCAGTATTTT. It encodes CASSPTSGDTDTQYF.

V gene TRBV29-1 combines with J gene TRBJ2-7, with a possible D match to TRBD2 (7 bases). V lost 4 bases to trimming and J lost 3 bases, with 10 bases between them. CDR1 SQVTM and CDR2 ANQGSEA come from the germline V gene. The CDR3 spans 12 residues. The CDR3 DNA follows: TGCAGCGTTGGGGGGGGCCTCTACGAGCAGTACTTC. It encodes CSVGGGLYEQYF.

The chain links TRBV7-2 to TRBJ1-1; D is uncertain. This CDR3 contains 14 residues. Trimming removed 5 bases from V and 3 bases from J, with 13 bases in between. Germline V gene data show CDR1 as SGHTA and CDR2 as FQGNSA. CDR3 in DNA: TGTGCCAGCAGCCCCCGCAGGCGGGACACTGAAGCTTTCTTT. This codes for CASSPRRRDTEAFF.

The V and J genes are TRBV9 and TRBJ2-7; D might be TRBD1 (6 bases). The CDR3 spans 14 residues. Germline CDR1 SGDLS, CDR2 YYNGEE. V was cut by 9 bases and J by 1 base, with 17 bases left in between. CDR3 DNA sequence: TGTGCCACCCCCGACAGGCGAATTTCCTACGAGCAGTACTTC. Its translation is CATPDRRISYEQYF.

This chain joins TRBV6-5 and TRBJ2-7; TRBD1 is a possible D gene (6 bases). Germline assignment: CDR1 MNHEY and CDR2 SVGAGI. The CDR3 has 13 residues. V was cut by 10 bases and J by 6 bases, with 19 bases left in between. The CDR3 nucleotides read TGTGCCACCTGTAAGAGCAGGGGCCGCGAGCAGTACTTC. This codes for CATCKSRGREQYF.

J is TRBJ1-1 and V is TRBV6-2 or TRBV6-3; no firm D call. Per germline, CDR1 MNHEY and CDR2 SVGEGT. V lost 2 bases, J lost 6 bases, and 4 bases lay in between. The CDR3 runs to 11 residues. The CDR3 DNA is TGTGCCAGCAGTTACCCCGCTGAAGCTTTCTTT. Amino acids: CASSYPAEAFF.

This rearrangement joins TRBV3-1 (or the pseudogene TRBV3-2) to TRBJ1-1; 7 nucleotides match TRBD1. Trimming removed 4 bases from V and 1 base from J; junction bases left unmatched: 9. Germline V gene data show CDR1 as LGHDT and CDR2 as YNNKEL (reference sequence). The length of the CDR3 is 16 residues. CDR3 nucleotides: TGTGCCAGCAGCCTTGCCGCGGGACAGAAGAACACTGAAGCTTTCTTT. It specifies CASSLAAGQKNTEAFF.

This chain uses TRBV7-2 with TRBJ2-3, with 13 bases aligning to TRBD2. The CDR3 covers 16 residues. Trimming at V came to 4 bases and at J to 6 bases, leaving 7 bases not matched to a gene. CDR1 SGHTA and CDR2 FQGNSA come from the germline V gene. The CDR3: CASSSGLAGVGDTQYF. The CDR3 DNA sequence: TGTGCCAGCAGCTCCGGACTAGCGGGAGTTGGGGATACGCAGTATTTT.